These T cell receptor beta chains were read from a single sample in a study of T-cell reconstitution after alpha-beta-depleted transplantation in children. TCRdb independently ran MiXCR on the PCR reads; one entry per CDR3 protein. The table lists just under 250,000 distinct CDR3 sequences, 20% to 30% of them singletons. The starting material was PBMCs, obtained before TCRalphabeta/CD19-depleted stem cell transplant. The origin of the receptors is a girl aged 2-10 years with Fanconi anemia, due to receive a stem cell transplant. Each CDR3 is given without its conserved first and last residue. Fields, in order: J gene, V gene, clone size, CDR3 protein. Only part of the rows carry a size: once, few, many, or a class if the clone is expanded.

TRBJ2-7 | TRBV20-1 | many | SAIQGRGEYYEQY
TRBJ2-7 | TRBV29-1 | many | SVGGGYEQY
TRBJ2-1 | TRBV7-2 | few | ASSAGRGQGFYEQF
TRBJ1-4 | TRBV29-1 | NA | SVGDIVLEKLF
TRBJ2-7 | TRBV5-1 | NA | ASSSPTTYEQY
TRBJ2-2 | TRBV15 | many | ATSRDLTGKTGELF
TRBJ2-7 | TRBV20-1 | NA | CARDHGTSGISYEQY
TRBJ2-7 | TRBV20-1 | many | SGQTSGIPEQY
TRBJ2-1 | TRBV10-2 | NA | ASSERQGASYNEQF
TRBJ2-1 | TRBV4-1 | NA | ASSQGIAGLTNEQF
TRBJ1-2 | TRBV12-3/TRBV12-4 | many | ASASDNYGYT
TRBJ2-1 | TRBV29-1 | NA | SVTRLTGERGEQF
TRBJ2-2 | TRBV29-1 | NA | SVEQGAGELF
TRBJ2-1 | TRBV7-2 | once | ASLFSLYNEQF
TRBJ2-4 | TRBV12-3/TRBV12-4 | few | ASSLAGGPIKNIQY
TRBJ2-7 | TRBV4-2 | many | ASSQEGRGVEQY
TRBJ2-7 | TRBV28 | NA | ASSFGTFPNRYEQY
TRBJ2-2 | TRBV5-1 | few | ASSRPGQDVITGELF
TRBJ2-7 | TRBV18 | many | ASSPPGRSLYEQY
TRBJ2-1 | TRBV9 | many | ASSVARLSSYNEQF
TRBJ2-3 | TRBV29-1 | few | SVERGTFTDTQY
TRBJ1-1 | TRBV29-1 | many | SVALHEQGAGLYAF
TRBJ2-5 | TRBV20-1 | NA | SAFGQEETQY
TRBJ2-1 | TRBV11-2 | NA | ASSFRRVAGGPSYNEQF
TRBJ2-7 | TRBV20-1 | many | SARGQLYEQY
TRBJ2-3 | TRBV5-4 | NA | ASGVGGPSTDTQY
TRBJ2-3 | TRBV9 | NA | ASSPLEDTQY
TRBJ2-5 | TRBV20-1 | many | SAPGGRDQETQY
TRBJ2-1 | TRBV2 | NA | ASRGLHNEQF
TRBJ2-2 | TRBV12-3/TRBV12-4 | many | ASSFDPLTGELF
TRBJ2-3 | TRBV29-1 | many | SAGAADTQY
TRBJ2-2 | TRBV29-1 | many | SVSSGVTGELF
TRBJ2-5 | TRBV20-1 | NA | SAARRETQY
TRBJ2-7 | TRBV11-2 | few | ASSLESMGQYSYEQY
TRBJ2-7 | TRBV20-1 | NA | SARDLSRGGYEQY
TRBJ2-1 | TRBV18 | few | ASSPPTSWGYNEQF
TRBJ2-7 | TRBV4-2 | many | ASSTRDESYEQY
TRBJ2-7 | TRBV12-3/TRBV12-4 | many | ASSLSGTGGEQY
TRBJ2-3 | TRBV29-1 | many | SVAPSGDTQY
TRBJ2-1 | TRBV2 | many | ASKGGGGFVEQF
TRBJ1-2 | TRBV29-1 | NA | SVNGPGYGYT
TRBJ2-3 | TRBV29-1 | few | SVEGRKYSDTQY
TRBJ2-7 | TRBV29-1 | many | SVLAGLYEQY
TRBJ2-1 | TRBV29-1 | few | SVEAQREFYNEQF
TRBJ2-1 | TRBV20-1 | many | SARELYEQF
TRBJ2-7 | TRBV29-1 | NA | SAGTGIYEQY
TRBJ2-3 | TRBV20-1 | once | SARTGTSGRARKSTDTQY
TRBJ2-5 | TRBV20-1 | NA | SAPRAGGETQY